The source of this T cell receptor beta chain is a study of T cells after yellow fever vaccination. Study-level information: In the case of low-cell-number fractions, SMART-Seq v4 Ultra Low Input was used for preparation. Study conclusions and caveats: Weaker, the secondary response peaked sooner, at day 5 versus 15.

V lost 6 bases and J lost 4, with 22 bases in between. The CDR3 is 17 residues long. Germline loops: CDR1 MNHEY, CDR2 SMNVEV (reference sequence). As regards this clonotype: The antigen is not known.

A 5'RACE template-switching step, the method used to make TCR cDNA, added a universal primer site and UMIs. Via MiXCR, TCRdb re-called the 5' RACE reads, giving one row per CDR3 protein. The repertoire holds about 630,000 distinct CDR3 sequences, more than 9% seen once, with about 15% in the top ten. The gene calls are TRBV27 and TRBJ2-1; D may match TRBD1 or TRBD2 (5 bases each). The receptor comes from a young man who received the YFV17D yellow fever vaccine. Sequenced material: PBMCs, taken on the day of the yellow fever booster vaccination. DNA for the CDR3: TGTGCCAGCAGCCCCTTTGTCACGGGGCCCGTATACAATGAGCAGTTCTTC. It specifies CASSPFVTGPVYNEQFF.